The 15 T cell receptor beta chains listed next were all sequenced from one sample in a study of brain metastases from non-small cell lung cancer. The assay was immunoSEQ multiplex PCR, and TCRdb's table has in-frame clones only and misses some. The sample has about 4,300 clones; 90% are singletons. The sample was primary lung tumor tissue. The origin of the receptors is a donor over 35 with non-small cell lung cancer.

Concerning this clone: The sample holds other DNA sequences that translate to the same CDR3. This chain joins TRBV9 and TRBJ2-3, with D possibly matching TRBD2 (5 bases). Germline values: CDR1 SGDLS, CDR2 YYNGEE. V lost 3 bases to trimming and J lost 6 bases, with 14 bases between them. This CDR3 contains 14 residues. CDR3 amino acids: CASSAGLPGDTQYF. The CDR3 coding sequence is TGTGCCAGCAGCGCAGGACTTCCGGGGGATACGCAGTATTTT.

The chain uses TRBV7-9 and TRBJ2-5, with TRBD2 identical over 10 bases. The V segment lost 1 base and the J segment 5 bases; nucleotides outside the gene matches: 10. Germline CDR1 and CDR2: SEHNR and FQNEAQ (reference sequence). CDR3 length equals 17 residues. CDR3 protein: CASSLGASGRAQETQYF. CDR3 nucleotides: TGTGCCAGCAGCTTAGGGGCTAGCGGGAGAGCCCAGGAGACCCAGTACTTC.

This clone was detected once. The chain's CDR3 is CASSFPSGLTDTQYF. In nucleotides, the CDR3 is TGTGCCAGCAGTTTTCCCAGCGGATTAACAGATACGCAGTATTTT. The chain joins TRBV28 to TRBJ2-3, with D perhaps TRBD2 (5 bases). V was cut by 3 bases and J by 3 bases, with 13 bases left in between. The germline V gene encodes CDR1 MDHEN and CDR2 SYDVKM. The CDR3 consists of 15 residues.

This clone appeared once. V is TRBV11-3 and J is TRBJ1-1; possible D gene TRBD1, 6 bases. The CDR3 sequence is 16 residues long. Trimming took 5 bases from V and 6 from J, leaving 22 bases between them. Germline V lookup: CDR1 SGHNT, CDR2 YENEEA. The CDR3 DNA follows: TGTGCCAGCAGCCCACGGACAAGACAACGGGGGCCTGAAGCTTTCTTT. Encoded protein: CASSPRTRQRGPEAFF.

The chain couples TRBV10-3 to TRBJ1-1; D might be TRBD1 (6 bases). There are 15 residues in the CDR3. Trimming took 6 bases from V and 8 from J, leaving 22 bases between them. Germline-derived CDR1 and CDR2 are ENHRY and SYGVKD. The CDR3 here is CAIRPQGPTTSEAFF. The CDR3 DNA is TGTGCCATCAGACCTCAGGGGCCAACCACTTCAGAAGCTTTCTTT.

The V call is TRBV28, the J call TRBJ1-6, with TRBD1 matching 7 bases. The CDR3 is 16 amino acids. The germline V gene has CDR1 MDHEN and CDR2 SYDVKM. The trim removed 3 bases at V and 5 bases at J, leaving 7 bases unmatched. In DNA, the CDR3 is TGTGCCAGCAGTTTCATGACAGGGATAAATAATTCACCCCTCCACTTT. It yields the protein CASSFMTGINNSPLHF.

Written as DNA, the CDR3 is TGTGCCAGCAGCGCCCAGGGGGGTATTCGCTATGGCTACACCTTC. It yields the protein CASSAQGGIRYGYTF. This rearrangement joins TRBV9 to TRBJ1-2; 7 bases match TRBD1. Per the germline V gene, CDR1 is SGDLS and CDR2 is YYNGEE. V dropped 3 bases and J dropped 4; count of bases not matched to a gene: 9. The CDR3 spans 15 residues.

This clone appeared once. The V call is TRBV7-8, the J call TRBJ1-1; no firm D call. The CDR3 contains 12 residues. Trimming stripped 5 bases from V and 1 base from J, with 5 bases between. Germline CDR1 reads SGHVS; CDR2 reads FQNEAQ. CDR3: CASSRWNTEAFF. Here the CDR3 DNA reads TGTGCCAGCAGCCGCTGGAACACTGAAGCTTTCTTT.

This clone came up once. V is TRBV4-3 and J is TRBJ1-3, with D unresolved. The CDR3 totals 17 residues. V lost 0 bases, J lost 2 bases, and 14 bases lay in between. CDR1 LGHNA and CDR2 YSLEER come from the germline V gene. The CDR3 here is CASSQDLPVSAGNTIYF. CDR3 bases: TGCGCCAGCAGCCAAGACCTCCCGGTCTCTGCTGGAAACACCATATATTTT.

This rearrangement joins TRBV19 to TRBJ1-5; a possible D gene is TRBD1 (6 bases). The length of the CDR3 is 14 residues. V shed 2 bases and J shed 3 bases, with 8 bases lying between them. Germline CDR1 LNHDA, CDR2 SQIVND (reference sequence). In DNA form, the CDR3 reads TGTGCCAGTAGTATACAGGGGTTCAATCAGCCCCAGCATTTT. It specifies CASSIQGFNQPQHF.

This clone was counted a single time. The V and J genes are TRBV5-6 and TRBJ1-1; D may be TRBD1 (6 bases). The CDR3 contains 15 residues. V was clipped by 6 bases and J by 0 bases, with 15 bases between them. Germline V gives CDR1 SGHDT, CDR2 YYEEEE. The chain's CDR3 is CASIVTGVMNTEAFF. As DNA, the CDR3 is TGTGCCAGCATCGTGACAGGTGTTATGAACACTGAAGCTTTCTTT.

J is TRBJ1-1 and V is TRBV30; D ambiguous. This CDR3 has 13 amino acids. Germline V gene lookup returns CDR1 GTSNPN and CDR2 SVGIG (reference sequence). Trimming took 1 base from V and 5 from J, leaving 11 bases between them. CDR3 sequence reads: CAWSADRRTEAFF. The CDR3 DNA reads TGTGCCTGGAGTGCCGACCGAAGGACTGAAGCTTTCTTT.

CDR3 DNA sequence: TGTGCCAGCAGCTCACTTTCCGGGGCTGAAGCTAACTATGGCTACACCTTC. It is translated as CASSSLSGAEANYGYTF. The V and J genes are TRBV7-9 and TRBJ1-2, with D possibly being TRBD1 (5 bases). In germline, CDR1 is SEHNR, CDR2 FQNEAQ (reference sequence). CDR3 length: 17 residues. Trimming stripped 4 bases from V and 0 bases from J, with 18 bases between.

V usage is TRBV15 and J usage is TRBJ2-1; 14 positions agree with TRBD2. The germline gives CDR1 LNHNV, CDR2 YYDKDF (reference sequence). V trimming: 3 bases; J trimming: 0 bases; junction bases outside the gene matches: 7. This CDR3 region has 19 residues. CDR3 coding DNA: TGTGCCACCAGCAGGCTCTGGGGGACTAGCGGGAGCTCCTACAATGAGCAGTTCTTC. Translation gives CATSRLWGTSGSSYNEQFF. Combining the CDR3 with reference TRBV15 and TRBJ2-1 gives the whole variable domain DAMVIQNPRYQVTQFGKPVTLSCSQTLNHNVMYWYQQKSSQAPKLLFHYYDKDFNNEADTPDNFQSRRPNTSFCFLDIRSPGLGDTAMYLCATSRLWGTSGSSYNEQFFGPGTRLTVL.

The chain couples TRBV6-5 to TRBJ1-4; 7 nucleotides match TRBD1. The CDR3 is made up of 15 amino acids. Germline CDR1 reads MNHEY; CDR2 reads SVGAGI. V lost 0 bases to trimming and J lost 8 bases; unmatched junction nucleotides: 6. CDR3 nucleotides: TGTGCCAGCAGTTACTCGGGACAGATAGGGGAAAAACTGTTTTTT. Translated: CASSYSGQIGEKLFF.